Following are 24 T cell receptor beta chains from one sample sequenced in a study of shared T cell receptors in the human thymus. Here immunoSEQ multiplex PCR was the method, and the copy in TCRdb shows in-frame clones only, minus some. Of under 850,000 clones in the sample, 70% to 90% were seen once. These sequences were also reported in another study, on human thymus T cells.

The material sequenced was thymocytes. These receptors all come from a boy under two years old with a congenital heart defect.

CDR3 region: CASSSPPGEREPAGAVEQFF. Here the CDR3 DNA reads TGTGCCAGCAGTTCTCCCCCCGGGGAGAGGGAGCCAGCGGGAGCGGTTGAGCAGTTCTTC. The chain joins TRBV28 to TRBJ2-1; 8 nucleotides match TRBD2. This CDR3 region has 20 residues. V shed 4 bases and J 9 bases; nucleotides not matched to a gene: 26. From germline, CDR1 is MDHEN and CDR2 SYDVKM.

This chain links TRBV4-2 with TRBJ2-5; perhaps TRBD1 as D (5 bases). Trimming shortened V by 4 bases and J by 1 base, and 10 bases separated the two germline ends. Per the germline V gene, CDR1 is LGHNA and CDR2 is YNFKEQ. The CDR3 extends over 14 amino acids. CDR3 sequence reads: CASSRKTVQETQYF. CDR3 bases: TGTGCCAGCAGCCGGAAGACAGTCCAAGAGACCCAGTACTTC.

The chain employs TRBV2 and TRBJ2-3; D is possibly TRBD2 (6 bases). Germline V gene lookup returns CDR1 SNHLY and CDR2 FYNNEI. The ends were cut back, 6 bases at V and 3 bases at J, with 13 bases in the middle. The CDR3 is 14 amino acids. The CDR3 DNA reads TGTGCCAGCAGCGGTCGGGGGAGTACAGATACGCAGTATTTT. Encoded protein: CASSGRGSTDTQYF.

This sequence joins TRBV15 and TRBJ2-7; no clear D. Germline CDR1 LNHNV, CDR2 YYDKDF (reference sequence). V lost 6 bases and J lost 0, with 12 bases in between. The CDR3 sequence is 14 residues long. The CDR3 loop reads CATRTRASSYEQYF. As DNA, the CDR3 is TGTGCCACCAGAACTCGCGCGTCCTCCTACGAGCAGTACTTC. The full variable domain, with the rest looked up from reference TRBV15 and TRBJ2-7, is DAMVIQNPRYQVTQFGKPVTLSCSQTLNHNVMYWYQQKSSQAPKLLFHYYDKDFNNEADTPDNFQSRRPNTSFCFLDIRSPGLGDTAMYLCATRTRASSYEQYFGPGTRLTVT.

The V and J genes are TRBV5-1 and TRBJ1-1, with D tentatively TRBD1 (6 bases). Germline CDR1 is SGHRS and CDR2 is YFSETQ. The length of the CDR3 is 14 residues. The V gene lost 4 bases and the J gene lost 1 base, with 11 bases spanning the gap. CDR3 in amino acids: CASSVGHANTEAFF. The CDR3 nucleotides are TGCGCCAGCAGCGTGGGACATGCGAACACTGAAGCTTTCTTT.

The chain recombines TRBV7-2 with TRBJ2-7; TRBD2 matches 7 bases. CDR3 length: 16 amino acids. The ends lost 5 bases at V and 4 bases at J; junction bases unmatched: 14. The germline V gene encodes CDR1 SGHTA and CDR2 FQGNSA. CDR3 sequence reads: CASSPRDYATNYEQYF. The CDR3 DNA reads TGTGCCAGCAGCCCCCGGGACTACGCGACAAATTACGAGCAGTACTTC.

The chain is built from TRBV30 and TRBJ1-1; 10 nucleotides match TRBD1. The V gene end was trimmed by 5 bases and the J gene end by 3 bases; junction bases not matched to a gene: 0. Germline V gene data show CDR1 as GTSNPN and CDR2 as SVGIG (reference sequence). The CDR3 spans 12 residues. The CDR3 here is CAWGTGDTEAFF. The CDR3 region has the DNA TGTGCCTGGGGGACAGGGGACACTGAAGCTTTCTTT.

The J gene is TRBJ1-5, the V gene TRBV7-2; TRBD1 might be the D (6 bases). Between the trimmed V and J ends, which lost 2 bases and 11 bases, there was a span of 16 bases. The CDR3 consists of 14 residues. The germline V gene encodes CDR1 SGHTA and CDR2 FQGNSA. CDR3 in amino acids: CASSLRQAQSAQHF. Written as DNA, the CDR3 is TGTGCCAGCAGCTTAAGACAGGCTCAATCGGCCCAGCATTTT.

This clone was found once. CDR3 coding DNA: TGTGCCAGCAGCCTCGAAGGACTAGCGGGAGGTGAGCAGTACTTC. Its protein is CASSLEGLAGGEQYF. The chain links TRBV7-3 to TRBJ2-7, with 14 nucleotides matching TRBD2. Trimming cost V 5 bases and J 7 bases; bases outside gene matches: 7. The germline CDR1 and CDR2 sequences are SGHTA and FQGTGA. The CDR3 is made up of 15 amino acids.

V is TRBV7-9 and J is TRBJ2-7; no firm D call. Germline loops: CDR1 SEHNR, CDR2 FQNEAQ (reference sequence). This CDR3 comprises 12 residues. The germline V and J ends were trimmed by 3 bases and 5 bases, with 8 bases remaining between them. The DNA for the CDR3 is TGTGCCAGCAGCTTCAACGCGCACGAGCAGTACTTC. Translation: CASSFNAHEQYF.

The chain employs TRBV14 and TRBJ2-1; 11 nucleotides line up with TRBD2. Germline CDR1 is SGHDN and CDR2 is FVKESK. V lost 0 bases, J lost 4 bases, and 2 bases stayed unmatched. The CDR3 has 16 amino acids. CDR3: CASSQDPSGRYNEQFF. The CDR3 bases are TGTGCCAGCAGCCAAGACCCTAGCGGGAGGTACAATGAGCAGTTCTTC.

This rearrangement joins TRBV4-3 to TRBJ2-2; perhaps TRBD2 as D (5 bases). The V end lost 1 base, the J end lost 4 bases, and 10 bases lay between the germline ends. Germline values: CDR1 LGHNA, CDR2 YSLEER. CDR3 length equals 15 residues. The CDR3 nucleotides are TGCGCCAGCAGCCAAGGAGGGTTCGGCACCGGGGAGCTGTTTTTT. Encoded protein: CASSQGGFGTGELFF.

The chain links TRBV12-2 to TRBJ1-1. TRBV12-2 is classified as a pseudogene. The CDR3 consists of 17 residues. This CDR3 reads CASRSARRAGMNTEAFF. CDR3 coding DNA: TGTGCAAGTCGCTCCGCTCGCCGGGCGGGGATGAACACTGAAGCTTTCTTT.

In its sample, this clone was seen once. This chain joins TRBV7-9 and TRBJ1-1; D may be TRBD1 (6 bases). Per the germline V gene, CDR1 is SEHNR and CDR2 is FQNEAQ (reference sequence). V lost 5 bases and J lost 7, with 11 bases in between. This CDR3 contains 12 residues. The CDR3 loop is CASSQSTGEAFF. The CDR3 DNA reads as TGTGCCAGCAGCCAATCGACAGGTGAAGCTTTCTTT.

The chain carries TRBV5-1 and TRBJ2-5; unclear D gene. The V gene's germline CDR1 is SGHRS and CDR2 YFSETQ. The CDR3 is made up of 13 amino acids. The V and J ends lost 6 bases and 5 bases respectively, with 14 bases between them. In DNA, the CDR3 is TGCGCCAGCAAGTCCGGAGAGGTGGAGACCCAGTACTTC. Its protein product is CASKSGEVETQYF.

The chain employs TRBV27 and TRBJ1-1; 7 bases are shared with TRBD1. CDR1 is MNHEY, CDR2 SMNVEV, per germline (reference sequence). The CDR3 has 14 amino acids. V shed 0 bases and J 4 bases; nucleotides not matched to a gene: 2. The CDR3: CASSLSPGGTEAFF. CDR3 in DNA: TGTGCCAGCAGTTTATCTCCAGGGGGCACTGAAGCTTTCTTT.

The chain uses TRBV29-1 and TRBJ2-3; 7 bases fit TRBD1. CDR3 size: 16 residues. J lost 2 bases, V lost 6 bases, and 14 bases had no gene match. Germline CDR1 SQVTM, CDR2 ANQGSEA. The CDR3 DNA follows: TGCAGCGTCGGGTCGGACAGGTTGCCTTACACAGATACGCAGTATTTT. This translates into CSVGSDRLPYTDTQYF.

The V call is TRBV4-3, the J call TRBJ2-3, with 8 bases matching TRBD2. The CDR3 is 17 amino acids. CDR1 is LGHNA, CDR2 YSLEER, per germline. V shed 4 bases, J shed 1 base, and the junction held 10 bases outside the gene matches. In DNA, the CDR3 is TGCGCCAGCAGCCGAAAAAGGGCGGGAGGAGGCACAGATACGCAGTATTTT. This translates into CASSRKRAGGGTDTQYF.

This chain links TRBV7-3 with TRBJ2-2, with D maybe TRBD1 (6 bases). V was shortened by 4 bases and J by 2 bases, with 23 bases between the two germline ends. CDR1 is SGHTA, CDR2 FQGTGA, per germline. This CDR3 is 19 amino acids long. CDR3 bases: TGTGCCAGCAGCTCCTCCGTCCGGGACATCCCAATTAACACCGGGGAGCTGTTTTTT. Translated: CASSSSVRDIPINTGELFF.

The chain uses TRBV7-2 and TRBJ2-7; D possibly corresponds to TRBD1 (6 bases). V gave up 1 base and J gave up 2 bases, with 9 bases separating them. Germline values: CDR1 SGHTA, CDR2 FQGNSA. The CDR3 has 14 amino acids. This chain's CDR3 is CASSLGTETYEQYF. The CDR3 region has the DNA TGTGCCAGCAGCTTAGGGACAGAGACCTACGAGCAGTACTTC.

The CDR3 loop reads CASSSLVPYEQYF. CDR3 bases: TGTGCCAGCAGCTCTTTAGTTCCCTACGAGCAGTACTTC. The rearrangement links TRBV27 to TRBJ2-7, with no clear D. The CDR3 has 13 amino acids. Germline V lookup: CDR1 MNHEY, CDR2 SMNVEV (reference sequence). V lost 6 bases to trimming and J lost 2 bases, with 11 bases between them.

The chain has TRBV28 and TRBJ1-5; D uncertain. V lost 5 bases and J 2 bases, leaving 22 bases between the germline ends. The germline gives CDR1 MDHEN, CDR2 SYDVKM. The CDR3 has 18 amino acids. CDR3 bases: TGTGCCAGCAGTCTACCGAGACACATCCCCTGGGGCAATCAGCCCCAGCATTTT. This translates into CASSLPRHIPWGNQPQHF. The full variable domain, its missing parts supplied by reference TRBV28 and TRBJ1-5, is DVKVTQSSRYLVKRTGEKVFLECVQDMDHENMFWYRQDPGLGLRLIYFSYDVKMKEKGDIPEGYSVSREKKERFSLILESASTNQTSMYLCASSLPRHIPWGNQPQHFGDGTRLSIL.

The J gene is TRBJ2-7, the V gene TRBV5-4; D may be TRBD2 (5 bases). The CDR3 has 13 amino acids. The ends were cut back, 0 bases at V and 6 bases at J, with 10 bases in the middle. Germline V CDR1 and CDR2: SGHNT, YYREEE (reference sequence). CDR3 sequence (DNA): TGTGCCAGCAGCTTGGGTCAGGAGGTCGAGCAGTACTTC. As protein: CASSLGQEVEQYF.

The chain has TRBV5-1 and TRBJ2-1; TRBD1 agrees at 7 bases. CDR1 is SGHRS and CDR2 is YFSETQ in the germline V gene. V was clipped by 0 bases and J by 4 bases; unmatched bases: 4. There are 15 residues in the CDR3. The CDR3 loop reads CASSLDDRVYNEQFF. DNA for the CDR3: TGCGCCAGCAGCTTGGACGACAGGGTTTACAATGAGCAGTTCTTC.